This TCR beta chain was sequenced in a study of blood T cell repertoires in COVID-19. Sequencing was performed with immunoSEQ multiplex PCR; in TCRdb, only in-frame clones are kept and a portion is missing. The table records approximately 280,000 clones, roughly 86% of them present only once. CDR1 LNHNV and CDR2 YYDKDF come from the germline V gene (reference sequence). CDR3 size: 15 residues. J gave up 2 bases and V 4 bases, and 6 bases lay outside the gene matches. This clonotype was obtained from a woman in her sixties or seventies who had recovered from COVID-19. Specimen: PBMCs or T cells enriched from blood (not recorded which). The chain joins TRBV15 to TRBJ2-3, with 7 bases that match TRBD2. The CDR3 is CATSTLAAFTDTQYF. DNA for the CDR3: TGTGCCACCAGCACCCTAGCGGCCTTCACAGATACGCAGTATTTT.